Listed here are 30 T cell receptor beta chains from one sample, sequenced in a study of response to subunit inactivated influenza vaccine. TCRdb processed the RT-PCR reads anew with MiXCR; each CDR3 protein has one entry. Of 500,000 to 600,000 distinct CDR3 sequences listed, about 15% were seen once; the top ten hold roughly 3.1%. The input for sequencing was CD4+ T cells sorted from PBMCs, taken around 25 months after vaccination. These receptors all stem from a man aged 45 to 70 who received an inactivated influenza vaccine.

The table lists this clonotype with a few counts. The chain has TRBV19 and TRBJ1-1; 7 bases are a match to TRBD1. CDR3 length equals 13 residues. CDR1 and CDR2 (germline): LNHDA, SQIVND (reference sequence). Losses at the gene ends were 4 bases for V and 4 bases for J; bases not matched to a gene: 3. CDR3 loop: CASSTTGITEAFF. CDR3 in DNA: TGTGCCAGTAGTACGACAGGGATCACTGAAGCTTTCTTT. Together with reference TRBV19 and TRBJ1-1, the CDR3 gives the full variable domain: DGGITQSPKYLFRKEGQNVTLSCEQNLNHDAMYWYRQDPGQGLRLIYYSQIVNDFQKGDIAEGYSVSREKKESFPLTVTSAQKNPTAFYLCASSTTGITEAFFGQGTRLTVV.

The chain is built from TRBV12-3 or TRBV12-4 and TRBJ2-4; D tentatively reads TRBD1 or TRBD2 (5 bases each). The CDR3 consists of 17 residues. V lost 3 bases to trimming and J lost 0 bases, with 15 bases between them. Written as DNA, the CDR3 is TGTGCCAGCAGTTTGCTCGGGACGGGGAGAGCCAAAAACATTCAGTACTTC. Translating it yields CASSLLGTGRAKNIQYF.

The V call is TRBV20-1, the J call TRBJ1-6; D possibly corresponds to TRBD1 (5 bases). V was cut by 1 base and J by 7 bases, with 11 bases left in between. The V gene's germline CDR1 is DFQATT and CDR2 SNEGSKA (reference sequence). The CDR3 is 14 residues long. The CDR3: CSARVGGRNSPLHF. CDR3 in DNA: TGCAGTGCTAGAGTTGGGGGTCGGAATTCACCCCTCCACTTT.

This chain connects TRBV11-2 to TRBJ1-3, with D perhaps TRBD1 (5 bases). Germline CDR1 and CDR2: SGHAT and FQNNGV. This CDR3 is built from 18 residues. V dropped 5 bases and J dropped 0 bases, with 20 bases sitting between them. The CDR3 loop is CASSPPGGALISGNTIYF. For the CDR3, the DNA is TGTGCCAGCAGCCCCCCGGGGGGAGCCCTCATCTCTGGAAACACCATATATTTT.

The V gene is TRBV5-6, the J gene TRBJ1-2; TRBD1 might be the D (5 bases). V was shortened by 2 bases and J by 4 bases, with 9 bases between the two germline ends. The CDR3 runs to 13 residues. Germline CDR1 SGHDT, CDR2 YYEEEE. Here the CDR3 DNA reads TGTGCCAGCAGCTTCAGACAGCCCTATGGCTACACCTTC. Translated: CASSFRQPYGYTF.

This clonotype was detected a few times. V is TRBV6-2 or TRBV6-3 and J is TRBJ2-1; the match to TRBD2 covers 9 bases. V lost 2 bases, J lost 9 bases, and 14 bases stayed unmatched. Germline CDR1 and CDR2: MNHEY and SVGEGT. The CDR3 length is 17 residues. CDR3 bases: TGTGCCAGCAGTTACCCCCTTCGCGGGAGGGCCGGGGGTGAGCAGTTCTTC. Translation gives CASSYPLRGRAGGEQFF.

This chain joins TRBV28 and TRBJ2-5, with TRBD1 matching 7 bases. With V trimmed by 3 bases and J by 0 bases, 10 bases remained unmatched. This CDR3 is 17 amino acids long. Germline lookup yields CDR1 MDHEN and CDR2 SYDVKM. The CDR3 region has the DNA TGTGCCAGCAGTTTCAATCCGGGACAGCTGTACCAAGAGACCCAGTACTTC. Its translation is CASSFNPGQLYQETQYF.

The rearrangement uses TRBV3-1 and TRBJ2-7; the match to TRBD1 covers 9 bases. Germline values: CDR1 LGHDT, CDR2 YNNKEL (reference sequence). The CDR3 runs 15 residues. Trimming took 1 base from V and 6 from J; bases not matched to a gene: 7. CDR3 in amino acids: CASSQADRGGFEQYF. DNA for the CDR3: TGTGCCAGCAGCCAAGCGGACAGGGGAGGGTTCGAGCAGTACTTC.

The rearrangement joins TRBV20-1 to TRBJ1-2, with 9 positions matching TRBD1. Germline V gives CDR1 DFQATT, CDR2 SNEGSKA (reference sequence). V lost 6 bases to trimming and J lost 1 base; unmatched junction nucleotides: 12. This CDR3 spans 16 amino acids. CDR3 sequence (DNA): TGCAGTGCCGTCCCGGGACAGGGAGGAATTAACTATGGCTACACCTTC. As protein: CSAVPGQGGINYGYTF.

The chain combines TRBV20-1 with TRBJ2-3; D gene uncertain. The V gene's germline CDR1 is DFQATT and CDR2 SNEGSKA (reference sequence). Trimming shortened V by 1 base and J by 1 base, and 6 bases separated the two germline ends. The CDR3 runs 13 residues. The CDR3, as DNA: TGCAGTGCTAGAGCAGTGGGCACAGATACGCAGTATTTT. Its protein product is CSARAVGTDTQYF.

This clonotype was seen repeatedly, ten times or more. CDR3 sequence (DNA): TGTGCCAGCAGCTCGGGACAGAACTATGGCTACACCTTC. This encodes CASSSGQNYGYTF. This chain connects TRBV11-2 to TRBJ1-2, with 7 positions matching TRBD1. CDR3 length: 13 residues. The J segment lost 2 bases and the V segment lost 4 bases, leaving 1 base of the junction unmatched. Germline loops: CDR1 SGHAT, CDR2 FQNNGV.

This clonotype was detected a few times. The CDR3 sequence: CASSLNGLAVSYNEQFF. Here the CDR3 DNA reads TGCGCCAGCAGCTTAAACGGACTAGCGGTCTCCTACAATGAGCAGTTCTTC. The genes are TRBV5-1 and TRBJ2-1; 10 bases map to TRBD2. The CDR3 is made up of 17 amino acids. Germline V lookup: CDR1 SGHRS, CDR2 YFSETQ. Trimming at V came to 2 bases and at J to 0 bases, leaving 5 bases not matched to a gene.

CDR3 sequence (DNA): TGTGCCAGCAGGTCCGAGACAGGGAGCTCCTACGAGCAGTACTTC. It yields the protein CASRSETGSSYEQYF. The chain combines TRBV12-3 or TRBV12-4 with TRBJ2-7, with 7 bases fitting TRBD1. The CDR3 covers 15 residues. J was trimmed by 0 bases and V by 6 bases; bases with no gene match: 8.

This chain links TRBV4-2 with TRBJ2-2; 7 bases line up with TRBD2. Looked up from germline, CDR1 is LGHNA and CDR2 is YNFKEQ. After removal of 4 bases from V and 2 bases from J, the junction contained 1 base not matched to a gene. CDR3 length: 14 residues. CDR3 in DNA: TGTGCCAGCAGCCGGGGACTAAACACCGGGGAGCTGTTTTTT. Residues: CASSRGLNTGELFF.

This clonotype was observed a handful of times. CDR3 sequence (DNA): TGCAGCGTTGGATGGACTGATATCAGCGAGCAGTACTTC. Encoded protein: CSVGWTDISEQYF. V is TRBV29-1 and J is TRBJ2-7, with D possibly matching TRBD2 (5 bases). Trimming removed 4 bases at V and 6 bases at J, with 16 bases between. Germline V gene sequence: CDR1 SQVTM, CDR2 ANQGSEA. CDR3 length equals 13 residues.

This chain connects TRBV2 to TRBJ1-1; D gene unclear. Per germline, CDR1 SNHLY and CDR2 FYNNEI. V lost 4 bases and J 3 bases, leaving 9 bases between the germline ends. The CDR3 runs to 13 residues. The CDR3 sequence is CASSVSPDTEAFF. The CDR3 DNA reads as TGTGCCAGCAGTGTTAGCCCTGACACTGAAGCTTTCTTT.

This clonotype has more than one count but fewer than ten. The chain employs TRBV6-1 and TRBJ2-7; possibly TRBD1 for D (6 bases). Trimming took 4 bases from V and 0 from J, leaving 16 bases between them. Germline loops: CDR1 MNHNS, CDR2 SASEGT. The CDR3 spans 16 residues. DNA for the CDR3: TGTGCCAGCAGTGGCTCAGGGGTCCTCTCCTCCTACGAGCAGTACTTC. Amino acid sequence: CASSGSGVLSSYEQYF.

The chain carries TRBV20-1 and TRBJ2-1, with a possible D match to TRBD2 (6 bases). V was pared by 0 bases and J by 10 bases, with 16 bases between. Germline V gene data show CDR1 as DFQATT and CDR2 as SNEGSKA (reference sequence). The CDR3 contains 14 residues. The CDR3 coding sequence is TGCAGTGCTAGAGATAGTGGAGGGAGAGGCGAGCAGTTCTTC. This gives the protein CSARDSGGRGEQFF.

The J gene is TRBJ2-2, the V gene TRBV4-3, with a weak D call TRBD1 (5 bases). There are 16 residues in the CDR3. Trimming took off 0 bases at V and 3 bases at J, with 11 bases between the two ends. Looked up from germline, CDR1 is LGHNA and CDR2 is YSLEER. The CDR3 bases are TGCGCCAGCAGCCAAGAACCCAGGGCTGACACCGGGGAGCTGTTTTTT. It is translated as CASSQEPRADTGELFF.

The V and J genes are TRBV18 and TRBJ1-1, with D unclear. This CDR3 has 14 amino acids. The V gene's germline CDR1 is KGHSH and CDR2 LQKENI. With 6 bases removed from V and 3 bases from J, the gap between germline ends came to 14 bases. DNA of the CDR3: TGTGCCAGCTCCCCTCTTTTTCCTGACACTGAAGCTTTCTTT. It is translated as CASSPLFPDTEAFF.

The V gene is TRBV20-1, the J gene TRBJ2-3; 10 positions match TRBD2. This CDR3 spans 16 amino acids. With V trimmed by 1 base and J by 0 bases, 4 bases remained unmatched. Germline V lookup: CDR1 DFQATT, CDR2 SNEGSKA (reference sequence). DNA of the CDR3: TGCAGTGCTAGAGCCCTAGCGGGGGCTAGCACAGATACGCAGTATTTT. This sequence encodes CSARALAGASTDTQYF.

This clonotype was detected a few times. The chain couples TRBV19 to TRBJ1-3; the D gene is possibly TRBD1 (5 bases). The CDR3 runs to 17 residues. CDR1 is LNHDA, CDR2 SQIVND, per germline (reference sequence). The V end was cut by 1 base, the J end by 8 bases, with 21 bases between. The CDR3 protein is CASSIASRGPPGDTIYF. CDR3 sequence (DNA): TGTGCCAGTAGTATAGCTTCGAGGGGACCCCCGGGAGACACCATATATTTT. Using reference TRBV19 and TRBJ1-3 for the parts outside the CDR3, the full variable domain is DGGITQSPKYLFRKEGQNVTLSCEQNLNHDAMYWYRQDPGQGLRLIYYSQIVNDFQKGDIAEGYSVSREKKESFPLTVTSAQKNPTAFYLCASSIASRGPPGDTIYFGEGSWLTVV.

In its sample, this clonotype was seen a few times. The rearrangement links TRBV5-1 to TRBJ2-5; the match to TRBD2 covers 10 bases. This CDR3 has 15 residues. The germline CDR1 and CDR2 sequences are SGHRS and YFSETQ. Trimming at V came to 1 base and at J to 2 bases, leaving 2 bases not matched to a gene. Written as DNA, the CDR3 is TGCGCCAGCAGCTTGACTAGCGGGACACAAGAGACCCAGTACTTC. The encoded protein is CASSLTSGTQETQYF. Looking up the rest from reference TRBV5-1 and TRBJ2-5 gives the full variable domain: KAGVTQTPRYLIKTRGQQVTLSCSPISGHRSVSWYQQTPGQGLQFLFEYFSETQRNKGNFPGRFSGRQFSNSRSEMNVSTLELGDSALYLCASSLTSGTQETQYFGPGTRLLVL.

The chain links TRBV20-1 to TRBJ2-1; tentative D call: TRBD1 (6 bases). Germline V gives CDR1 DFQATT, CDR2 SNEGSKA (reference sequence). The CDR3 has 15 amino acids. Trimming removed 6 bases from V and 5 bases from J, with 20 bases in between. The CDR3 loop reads CSAPRAQGVHNEQFF. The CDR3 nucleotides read TGCAGTGCCCCCCGCGCACAGGGAGTACACAATGAGCAGTTCTTC.

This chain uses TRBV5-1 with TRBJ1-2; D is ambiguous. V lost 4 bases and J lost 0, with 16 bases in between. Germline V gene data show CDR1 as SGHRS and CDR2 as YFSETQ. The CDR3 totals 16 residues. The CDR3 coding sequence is TGCGCCAGCAGCCGCGGTGCAATGGCGGCTAACTATGGCTACACCTTC. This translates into CASSRGAMAANYGYTF.

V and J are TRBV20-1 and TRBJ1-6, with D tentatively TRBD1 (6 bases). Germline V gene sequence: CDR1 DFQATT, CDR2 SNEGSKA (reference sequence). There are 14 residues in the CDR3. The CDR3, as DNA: TGCAGCCCGAAGGGGGGTTACTATAATTCACCCCTCCACTTT. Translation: CSPKGGYYNSPLHF.

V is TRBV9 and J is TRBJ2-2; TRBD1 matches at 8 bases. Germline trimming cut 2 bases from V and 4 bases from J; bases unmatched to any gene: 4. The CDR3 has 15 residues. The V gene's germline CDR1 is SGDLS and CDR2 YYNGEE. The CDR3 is CASSVGQGGTGELFF. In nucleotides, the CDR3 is TGTGCCAGCAGCGTCGGACAGGGAGGCACCGGGGAGCTGTTTTTT.

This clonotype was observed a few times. The CDR3, as DNA: TGCGCCAGCAGCTTTCGGGAGTGGGGCACAGATACGCAGTATTTT. It is translated as CASSFREWGTDTQYF. The V gene is TRBV5-1, the J gene TRBJ2-3, with D maybe TRBD2 (6 bases). Germline CDR1 reads SGHRS; CDR2 reads YFSETQ. The CDR3 length is 15 residues. V was trimmed by 2 bases and J by 1 base, leaving 11 bases between them.

This CDR3 is CSVEDDRDYEQYF. The CDR3 coding sequence is TGCAGCGTTGAAGATGACAGGGACTACGAGCAGTACTTC. The chain couples TRBV29-1 to TRBJ2-7, with TRBD1 matching 7 bases. This CDR3 has 13 residues. The ends lost 0 bases at V and 3 bases at J; junction bases unmatched: 2. Germline values: CDR1 SQVTM, CDR2 ANQGSEA.

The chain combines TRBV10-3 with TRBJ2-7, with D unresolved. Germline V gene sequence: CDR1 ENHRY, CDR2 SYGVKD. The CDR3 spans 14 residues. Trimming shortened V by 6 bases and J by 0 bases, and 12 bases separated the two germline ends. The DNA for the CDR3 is TGTGCCATCAGCGACCTGGTGGTCTCCTACGAGCAGTACTTC. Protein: CAISDLVVSYEQYF.